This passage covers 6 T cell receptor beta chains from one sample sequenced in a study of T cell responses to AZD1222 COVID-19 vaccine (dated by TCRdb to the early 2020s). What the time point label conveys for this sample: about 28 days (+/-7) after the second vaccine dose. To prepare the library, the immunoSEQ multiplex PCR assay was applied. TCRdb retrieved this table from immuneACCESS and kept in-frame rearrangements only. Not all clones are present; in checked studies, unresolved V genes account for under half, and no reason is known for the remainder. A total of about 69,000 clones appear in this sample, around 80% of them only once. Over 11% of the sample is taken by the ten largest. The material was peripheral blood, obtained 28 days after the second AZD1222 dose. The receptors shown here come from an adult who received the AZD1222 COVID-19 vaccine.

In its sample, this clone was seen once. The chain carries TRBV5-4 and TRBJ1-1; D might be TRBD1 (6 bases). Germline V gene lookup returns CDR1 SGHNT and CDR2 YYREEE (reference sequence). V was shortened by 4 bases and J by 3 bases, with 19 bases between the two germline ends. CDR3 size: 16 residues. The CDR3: CASSPGGGIDDTEAFF. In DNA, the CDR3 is TGTGCCAGCAGCCCCGGGGGCGGAATTGATGACACTGAAGCTTTCTTT.

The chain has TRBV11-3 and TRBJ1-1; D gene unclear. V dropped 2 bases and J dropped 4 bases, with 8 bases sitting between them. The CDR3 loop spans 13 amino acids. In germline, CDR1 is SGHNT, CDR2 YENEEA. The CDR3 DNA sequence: TGTGCCAGCAGCTTATCGGGGAGCACTGAAGCTTTCTTT. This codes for CASSLSGSTEAFF.

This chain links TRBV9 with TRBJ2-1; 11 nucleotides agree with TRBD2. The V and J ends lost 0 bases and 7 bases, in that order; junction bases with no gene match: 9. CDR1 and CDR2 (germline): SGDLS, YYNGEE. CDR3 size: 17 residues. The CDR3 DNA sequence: TGTGCCAGCAGCGTAGGTAGTAGCGGGGGGGCAGAAAATGAGCAGTTCTTC. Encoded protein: CASSVGSSGGAENEQFF.

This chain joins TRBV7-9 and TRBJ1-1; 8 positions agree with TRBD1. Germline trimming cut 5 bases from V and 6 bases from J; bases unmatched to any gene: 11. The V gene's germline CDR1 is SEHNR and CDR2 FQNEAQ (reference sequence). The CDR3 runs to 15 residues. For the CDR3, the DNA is TGTGCCAGCAGCCCCCGACAGGGGATTACCCCTGAAGCTTTCTTT. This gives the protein CASSPRQGITPEAFF.

The DNA of the CDR3 is TGTGCCACCAACAGGGCACCTAATGAAAAACTGTTTTTT. It specifies CATNRAPNEKLFF. The gene calls are TRBV6-5 and TRBJ1-4; D possibly corresponds to TRBD1 (6 bases). Germline V gene lookup returns CDR1 MNHEY and CDR2 SVGAGI. V was shortened by 10 bases and J by 3 bases, with 12 bases between the two germline ends. This CDR3 has 13 amino acids.

This CDR3 is CASSLGGRGDFYEQYF. For the CDR3, the DNA is TGTGCCAGCAGCTTAGGAGGTCGCGGGGACTTTTACGAGCAGTACTTC. V usage is TRBV11-2 and J usage is TRBJ2-7, with D possibly matching TRBD2 (6 bases). V lost 1 base to trimming and J lost 4 bases, with 17 bases between them. Germline-derived CDR1 and CDR2 are SGHAT and FQNNGV. The CDR3 contains 16 residues.